This entry lists 18 T cell receptor beta chains sequenced from one sample in a study of blood T cell repertoires in COVID-19 (dated by TCRdb to the early 2020s). Libraries were constructed by the immunoSEQ multiplex PCR assay. The table comes from immuneACCESS by way of TCRdb, which keeps in-frame sequences with V and J called. Part of the clones is missing from these tables; in studies checked, under half for an unresolved V gene and the rest for unknown reasons. For this sample the table gives approximately 210,000 clones, of which 85% were detected only once. Of the sample, roughly 0.91% is held by the ten largest clones. Sequencing was carried out using peripheral blood. These receptors all come from a man in his sixties with COVID-19, enrolled during active disease.

This rearrangement joins TRBV6-2 or TRBV6-3 to TRBJ2-1; TRBD2 matches 12 bases. The ends lost 5 bases at V and 3 bases at J; junction bases unmatched: 2. Germline CDR1 is MNHEY and CDR2 is SVGEGT. The CDR3 consists of 15 residues. In DNA, the CDR3 is TGTGCCAGCAGTCTAGCGGGAGGGGGCTACAATGAGCAGTTCTTC. Translation gives CASSLAGGGYNEQFF.

This clone appeared a few times. The chain links TRBV5-4 to TRBJ2-5; 9 bases map to TRBD2. In germline, CDR1 is SGHNT, CDR2 YYREEE (reference sequence). The CDR3 spans 16 residues. V shed 1 base, J shed 1 base, and the junction held 5 bases outside the gene matches. Written as DNA, the CDR3 is TGTGCCAGCAGCTTGAGGGCGGGAGGGACCCAAGAGACCCAGTACTTC. It yields the protein CASSLRAGGTQETQYF. The full variable domain, with the rest looked up from reference TRBV5-4 and TRBJ2-5, is ETGVTQSPTHLIKTRGQQVTLRCSSQSGHNTVSWYQQALGQGPQFIFQYYREEENGRGNFPPRFSGLQFPNYSSELNVNALELDDSALYLCASSLRAGGTQETQYFGPGTRLLVL.

CDR3 coding DNA: TGTGCCAGCAGCTTAGGGGCAGACCCTATCTATGGCTACACCTTC. This sequence encodes CASSLGADPIYGYTF. The chain recombines TRBV7-2 with TRBJ1-2, with D hard to call. The germline V gene encodes CDR1 SGHTA and CDR2 FQGNSA. This CDR3 spans 15 amino acids. With 1 base removed from V and 4 bases from J, the gap between germline ends came to 13 bases.

The V and J genes are TRBV19 and TRBJ2-2, with TRBD1 matching over 9 bases. The length of the CDR3 is 16 residues. In germline, CDR1 is LNHDA, CDR2 SQIVND (reference sequence). With V trimmed by 7 bases and J by 4 bases, 10 bases remained unmatched. The CDR3 is CASIGLQGAVTGELFF. In nucleotides, the CDR3 is TGTGCCAGTATCGGGCTACAGGGGGCAGTCACCGGGGAGCTGTTTTTT.

The chain carries TRBV6-1 and TRBJ1-2; 12 positions agree with TRBD1. V lost 0 bases and J lost 9; bases outside the gene matches: 2. There are 14 residues in the CDR3. Germline V gene sequence: CDR1 MNHNS, CDR2 SASEGT. DNA for the CDR3: TGTGCCAGCAGTGAAGCGGGACAGGGGGCTAGCTACACCTTC. This gives the protein CASSEAGQGASYTF.

The chain couples TRBV4-3 to TRBJ1-2; tentatively, D is TRBD1 (5 bases). Trimming took off 0 bases at V and 0 bases at J, with 8 bases between the two ends. The CDR3 totals 15 residues. Germline assignment: CDR1 LGHNA and CDR2 YSLEER. DNA for the CDR3: TGCGCCAGCAGCCAAGAGGGACTTACTAACTATGGCTACACCTTC. It yields the protein CASSQEGLTNYGYTF.

The J gene is TRBJ1-2, the V gene TRBV21-1; the table's D call TRBD1 went unverified against the DNA. TRBV21-1 is flagged as a pseudogene. The CDR3 is 17 residues long. CDR3 in DNA: TGTGCCAGCAGCACCCGGGCCCACCGGGACACGAGGTATGGCTACACCTTC. Translating it yields CASSTRAHRDTRYGYTF.

V gene TRBV7-8 combines with J gene TRBJ2-1; 10 bases map to TRBD2. V trimming: 1 base; J trimming: 8 bases; junction bases outside the gene matches: 11. The CDR3 has 17 amino acids. Germline V gene sequence: CDR1 SGHVS, CDR2 FQNEAQ. For the CDR3, the DNA is TGTGCCAGCAGCTTAGGAAGGACTAGCGGACTTTTCGATGAGCAGTTCTTC. Protein product: CASSLGRTSGLFDEQFF.

This sequence joins TRBV19 and TRBJ1-2; TRBD1 matches at 8 bases. The CDR3 spans 12 residues. CDR1 is LNHDA and CDR2 is SQIVND in the germline V gene (reference sequence). V shed 7 bases, J shed 3 bases, and the junction held 1 base outside the gene matches. CDR3 protein: CASKDRDYGYTF. Written as DNA, the CDR3 is TGTGCCAGTAAGGACAGGGACTATGGCTACACCTTC.

The J gene is TRBJ2-3, the V gene TRBV11-1; TRBD1 matches 8 bases. After removal of 3 bases from V and 3 bases from J, the junction contained 2 bases not matched to a gene. The CDR3 length is 14 residues. Germline assignment: CDR1 SGHAT and CDR2 FQDESV (reference sequence). The CDR3 loop reads CASSFDRGTDTQYF. As DNA, the CDR3 is TGTGCCAGCAGCTTCGACAGGGGTACAGATACGCAGTATTTT.

The chain links TRBV29-1 to TRBJ2-7; 7 bases agree with TRBD2. Germline V gene lookup returns CDR1 SQVTM and CDR2 ANQGSEA. Trimming cost V 1 base and J 2 bases; bases outside gene matches: 11. CDR3 length: 16 amino acids. The CDR3 protein is CSVEAPQSGIPYEQYF. CDR3 coding DNA: TGCAGCGTTGAAGCCCCACAAAGCGGGATCCCCTACGAGCAGTACTTC.

The J gene is TRBJ2-3, the V gene TRBV19; tentative D call: TRBD2 (6 bases). Germline CDR1 is LNHDA and CDR2 is SQIVND (reference sequence). The CDR3 runs to 16 residues. The V and J ends lost 4 bases and 3 bases respectively, with 17 bases between them. DNA of the CDR3: TGTGCCAGTAGTACTCCGGGAGCCTGGCCAACAGATACGCAGTATTTT. Translated, it gives CASSTPGAWPTDTQYF.

The chain recombines TRBV7-9 with TRBJ2-5; 7 bases agree with TRBD1. Germline V gene sequence: CDR1 SEHNR, CDR2 FQNEAQ (reference sequence). V gave up 6 bases and J gave up 3 bases; unmatched junction bases: 10. The CDR3 is 15 amino acids. CDR3 sequence (DNA): TGTGCCAGCAGTTTCTGGTTGGGGACAGAAGAGACCCAGTACTTC. Amino acid sequence: CASSFWLGTEETQYF.

This clone appeared a single time. This rearrangement joins TRBV20-1 to TRBJ1-6, with D hard to call. This CDR3 has 14 residues. Trimming left V 3 bases short and J 0 bases short, with 6 bases between. CDR1 and CDR2 from the germline V gene are DFQATT and SNEGSKA (reference sequence). This CDR3 is CSASVSSYNSPLHF. The CDR3 coding sequence is TGCAGTGCTAGTGTGAGCTCCTATAATTCACCCCTCCACTTT.

The rearrangement joins TRBV5-4 to TRBJ1-2, with TRBD1 matching 8 bases. The CDR3 runs 13 residues. J lost 6 bases, V lost 3 bases, and 4 bases had no gene match. CDR1 SGHNT and CDR2 YYREEE come from the germline V gene (reference sequence). CDR3 nucleotides: TGTGCCAGCAGCTCCTCACAGGGGGATGGCTACACCTTC. Amino acids: CASSSSQGDGYTF.

V gene TRBV5-1 combines with J gene TRBJ1-2, with 7 bases matching TRBD1. The V gene's germline CDR1 is SGHRS and CDR2 YFSETQ. CDR3 size: 13 residues. J lost 7 bases, V lost 4 bases, and 7 bases had no gene match. CDR3 coding DNA: TGCGCCAGCAGCGCCGCCGGGACAGCTGGCTACACCTTC. Translated: CASSAAGTAGYTF.

The chain employs TRBV24-1 and TRBJ2-5, with 12 bases fitting TRBD2. Per the germline V gene, CDR1 is KGHDR and CDR2 is SFDVKD. The CDR3 extends over 16 amino acids. V shed 4 bases and J 4 bases; nucleotides not matched to a gene: 6. In nucleotides, the CDR3 is TGTGCCACCAGTGAGCCTAGCGGGAGGGCCCCAGAGACCCAGTACTTC. As protein: CATSEPSGRAPETQYF.

The chain couples TRBV4-1 to TRBJ1-2; 7 bases fit TRBD1. This CDR3 contains 14 residues. With 0 bases clipped from V and 4 bases from J, the junction kept 2 bases outside the gene matches. Germline V lookup: CDR1 MGHRA, CDR2 YSYEKL. In DNA form, the CDR3 reads TGCGCCAGCAGCCAAGAGACAGGGCGCTATGGCTACACCTTC. This sequence encodes CASSQETGRYGYTF.